The 32 T cell receptor beta chains presented below share a single source sample, sequenced in a study of T-cell memory formation after mild COVID-19. MiXCR, applied by TCRdb to the 5' RACE reads, yields one record per CDR3 protein. The table includes around 150,000 distinct CDR3 sequences, around 10% detected once. Sequencing was carried out using PBMCs or a T cell subset sorted from them (not recorded which). The receptors shown here come from a man aged 18 to 29 who had mild COVID-19 (a few samples of this study predate the infection). Cell type and time point are not known.

The chain recombines TRBV4-1 with TRBJ2-1; no definite D call. V was shortened by 0 bases and J by 1 base, with 7 bases between the two germline ends. The CDR3 contains 15 residues. Germline values: CDR1 MGHRA, CDR2 YSYEKL. The DNA for the CDR3 is TGCGCCAGCAGCCAAGACGGTCAGTCCTACAATGAGCAGTTCTTC. Encoded protein: CASSQDGQSYNEQFF.

The chain employs TRBV20-1 and TRBJ2-3, with D possibly TRBD2 on 5 matching bases. CDR3 length: 14 amino acids. Per the germline V gene, CDR1 is DFQATT and CDR2 is SNEGSKA (reference sequence). V was cut by 0 bases and J by 5 bases, with 12 bases left in between. This CDR3 reads CSARDGGVVDTQYF. As DNA, the CDR3 is TGCAGTGCTAGAGATGGAGGAGTGGTAGATACGCAGTATTTT.

The chain recombines TRBV11-2 with TRBJ2-1; TRBD2 matches 8 bases. Unmatched junction bases numbered 1, after V lost 0 bases and J lost 6 bases. In germline, CDR1 is SGHAT, CDR2 FQNNGV. This CDR3 has 14 residues. CDR3 in DNA: TGTGCCAGCAGCTTAGAAGGGACTAGCAATGAGCAGTTCTTC. It encodes CASSLEGTSNEQFF.

The table lists this clonotype with many counts. This chain uses TRBV7-2 with TRBJ2-1; 7 bases line up with TRBD2. V was pared by 5 bases and J by 4 bases, with 8 bases of the junction left unmatched. CDR3 length equals 15 residues. The germline V gene encodes CDR1 SGHTA and CDR2 FQGNSA. The CDR3 bases are TGTGCCAGCAGCCTGGGAGGGGCTGTGTACAATGAGCAGTTCTTC. It encodes CASSLGGAVYNEQFF.

The sample holds a few counts of this clonotype. The CDR3 sequence: CASSLRGMGEQYF. Written as DNA, the CDR3 is TGCGCCAGCAGCTTGCGCGGGATGGGGGAGCAGTACTTC. The chain links TRBV5-1 to TRBJ2-7; perhaps TRBD2 as D (6 bases). The germline CDR1 and CDR2 sequences are SGHRS and YFSETQ. CDR3 length: 13 amino acids. Trimming shortened V by 1 base and J by 7 bases, and 12 bases separated the two germline ends. Full variable domain (rest looked up from reference TRBV5-1 and TRBJ2-7): KAGVTQTPRYLIKTRGQQVTLSCSPISGHRSVSWYQQTPGQGLQFLFEYFSETQRNKGNFPGRFSGRQFSNSRSEMNVSTLELGDSALYLCASSLRGMGEQYFGPGTRLTVT.

The table lists this clonotype with a few counts. This rearrangement joins TRBV7-2 to TRBJ1-4; 8 bases fit TRBD1. This CDR3 is built from 15 residues. CDR1 and CDR2 (germline): SGHTA, FQGNSA. With V trimmed by 2 bases and J by 5 bases, 4 bases remained unmatched. Here the CDR3 reads CASSLQDRVNEKLFF. The CDR3 DNA is TGTGCCAGCAGCTTACAGGACAGGGTCAATGAAAAACTGTTTTTT.

V is TRBV14 and J is TRBJ2-6, with D perhaps matching TRBD1 or TRBD2 (5 bases each). The CDR3 contains 13 residues. Germline V gene sequence: CDR1 SGHDN, CDR2 FVKESK. With 4 bases removed from V and 5 bases from J, the gap between germline ends came to 6 bases. CDR3 region: CASSRGWANVLTF. In DNA form, the CDR3 reads TGTGCCAGCAGCCGGGGGTGGGCCAACGTCCTGACTTTC.

V gene TRBV5-1 combines with J gene TRBJ2-4; D is tentatively TRBD1 or TRBD2 (5 bases each). The CDR3 spans 16 residues. Trimming took off 0 bases at V and 2 bases at J, with 12 bases between the two ends. The germline CDR1 and CDR2 sequences are SGHRS and YFSETQ. CDR3 sequence reads: CASSLGPGGTKNIQYF. CDR3 in DNA: TGCGCCAGCAGCTTGGGTCCTGGGGGTACCAAAAACATTCAGTACTTC.

Many counts were recorded for this clonotype. The chain is built from TRBV7-9 and TRBJ2-3, with 7 bases lining up with TRBD1. The germline V gene has CDR1 SEHNR and CDR2 FQNEAQ (reference sequence). The CDR3 is made up of 12 amino acids. V lost 5 bases to trimming and J lost 7 bases; unmatched junction nucleotides: 3. CDR3 DNA sequence: TGTGCCAGCAGCCCACAGGGGAATACGCAGTATTTT. The encoded protein is CASSPQGNTQYF.

This clonotype was counted between two and nine times. The chain recombines TRBV4-3 with TRBJ1-2, with 12 bases aligning to TRBD1. Germline V gene data show CDR1 as LGHNA and CDR2 as YSLEER. V was pared by 7 bases and J by 8 bases, with 8 bases of the junction left unmatched. This CDR3 comprises 14 residues. CDR3 nucleotide sequence: TGCGCCAGCAACCCCGGGACAGGGGGCGTGGGCTACACCTTC. This codes for CASNPGTGGVGYTF.

V and J are TRBV20-1 and TRBJ2-7; no reliable D call. Germline V CDR1 and CDR2: DFQATT, SNEGSKA (reference sequence). The V and J ends lost 0 bases and 5 bases respectively, with 5 bases between them. The CDR3 extends over 11 amino acids. Here the CDR3 DNA reads TGCAGTGCTAGAGATATCCACGAGCAGTACTTC. Translated: CSARDIHEQYF.

The rearrangement links TRBV6-5 to TRBJ2-7; 8 bases map to TRBD1. Germline loops: CDR1 MNHEY, CDR2 SVGAGI. The CDR3 consists of 15 residues. The chain's CDR3 is CASSYSGTGLYEQYV. CDR3 bases: TGTGCCAGCAGCTACTCCGGGACAGGCCTATACGAGCAGTACGTC.

Ten or more counts support this clonotype. The rearrangement links TRBV6-5 to TRBJ2-3; a weak D match, TRBD2 (7 bases). This CDR3 contains 15 residues. Germline lookup yields CDR1 MNHEY and CDR2 SVGAGI. Trimming cost V 7 bases and J 5 bases, with 19 bases left between them. The CDR3 loop reads CASIRRGGLGDTQYF. The CDR3 region has the DNA TGTGCCAGCATCCGGCGCGGGGGCCTGGGAGATACGCAGTATTTT.

This clonotype was recorded a few times. The rearrangement links TRBV6-5 to TRBJ1-2; no definite D call. This CDR3 region has 12 residues. Germline CDR1 MNHEY, CDR2 SVGAGI. Between the trimmed V and J ends, which lost 6 bases and 8 bases, there was a span of 13 bases. The CDR3 nucleotides read TGTGCCAGCAGCCCCGGATCTCTGGGCTACACCTTC. Amino acids: CASSPGSLGYTF.

This clonotype came up a few times. V usage is TRBV7-2 and J usage is TRBJ2-3; no definite D call. The CDR3 runs to 15 residues. From germline, CDR1 is SGHTA and CDR2 FQGNSA. The V end was cut by 2 bases, the J end by 2 bases, with 11 bases between. The CDR3 bases are TGTGCCAGCAGCTTATGGCACCCCGACACAGATACGCAGTATTTT. It specifies CASSLWHPDTDTQYF.

This chain joins TRBV12-3 or TRBV12-4 and TRBJ1-4; tentatively, D is TRBD1 (6 bases). Trimming removed 6 bases at V and 8 bases at J, with 13 bases between. This CDR3 has 13 residues. This CDR3 reads CASRTGAVEKLFF. CDR3 nucleotide sequence: TGTGCCAGCAGGACGGGGGCCGTCGAAAAACTGTTTTTT.

Many counts were recorded for this clonotype. The genes are TRBV9 and TRBJ2-5; TRBD1 agrees at 8 bases. V shed 2 bases, J shed 5 bases, and the junction held 11 bases outside the gene matches. Germline V gene lookup returns CDR1 SGDLS and CDR2 YYNGEE. The CDR3 runs 16 residues. The CDR3 protein is CASSVQGASESETQYF. The CDR3 region has the DNA TGTGCCAGCAGCGTCCAGGGGGCTAGCGAGTCGGAGACCCAGTACTTC.

The chain carries TRBV7-9 and TRBJ2-6; D is perhaps TRBD2 (6 bases). Trimming cost V 3 bases and J 13 bases, with 10 bases left between them. The CDR3 contains 12 residues. Germline V gene sequence: CDR1 SEHNR, CDR2 FQNEAQ (reference sequence). CDR3 nucleotide sequence: TGTGCCAGCAGCTTGCCGGGACTTGTCCTGACTTTC. It translates to CASSLPGLVLTF.

The rearrangement links TRBV7-2 to TRBJ2-5; 10 positions agree with TRBD2. The J segment lost 5 bases and the V segment lost 1 base, leaving 22 bases of the junction unmatched. Germline V gene data show CDR1 as SGHTA and CDR2 as FQGNSA. The CDR3 loop spans 21 amino acids. The chain's CDR3 is CASSLEGFVRVERGGLETQYF. CDR3 in DNA: TGTGCCAGCAGCTTAGAAGGCTTCGTAAGGGTAGAGCGGGGGGGCCTCGAGACCCAGTACTTC.

This clonotype was counted only a few times. This chain connects TRBV6-5 to TRBJ2-2; 7 nucleotides line up with TRBD1. Per germline, CDR1 MNHEY and CDR2 SVGAGI. The trim removed 7 bases at V and 4 bases at J, leaving 15 bases unmatched. CDR3 length equals 17 residues. The CDR3 nucleotides are TGTGCCAGCAACCGACAGGGTTCCCCGATTATCACCGGGGAGCTGTTTTTT. Amino acids: CASNRQGSPIITGELFF.

V and J are TRBV18 and TRBJ1-6; a possible D gene is TRBD1 (6 bases). V lost 6 bases to trimming and J lost 8 bases, with 17 bases between them. The CDR3 is made up of 15 amino acids. Germline assignment: CDR1 KGHSH and CDR2 LQKENI. CDR3 DNA: TGTGCCAGCTCGGGGGGCCAGGGCACCTATTCACCCCTCCACTTT. Protein product: CASSGGQGTYSPLHF.

Ten or more counts support this clonotype. The chain joins TRBV27 to TRBJ2-2; 9 bases agree with TRBD1. Trimming cost V 7 bases and J 5 bases; bases outside gene matches: 5. The CDR3 is 14 residues long. Germline V CDR1 and CDR2: MNHEY, SMNVEV (reference sequence). DNA for the CDR3: TGTGCCAGCAACCGACAGGGGGAAACCGGGGAGCTGTTTTTT. The encoded protein is CASNRQGETGELFF.

This clonotype was picked up many times. The rearrangement links TRBV4-2 to TRBJ1-1, with 10 bases matching TRBD1. CDR3 length equals 15 residues. After removal of 4 bases from V and 1 base from J, the junction contained 3 bases not matched to a gene. Germline V CDR1 and CDR2: LGHNA, YNFKEQ. The CDR3 DNA reads TGTGCCAGCAGCCGCGGACAGGGGGGGAACACTGAAGCTTTCTTT. This gives the protein CASSRGQGGNTEAFF.

The genes are TRBV30 and TRBJ2-7; 11 bases fit TRBD2. Trimming cost V 4 bases and J 9 bases; bases outside gene matches: 8. The CDR3 extends over 13 amino acids. CDR1 GTSNPN and CDR2 SVGIG come from the germline V gene (reference sequence). In DNA, the CDR3 is TGTGCCTGGATAGCGGGGGGGACTACGAGGCAGTACTTC. It specifies CAWIAGGTTRQYF.

A few counts support this clonotype. The chain uses TRBV5-1 and TRBJ2-7, with D perhaps matching TRBD1 or TRBD2 (5 bases each). CDR3 size: 15 residues. Trimming removed 0 bases from V and 9 bases from J, with 19 bases in between. Germline V CDR1 and CDR2: SGHRS, YFSETQ. The CDR3 here is CASSLARDQGFGQYF. Here the CDR3 DNA reads TGCGCCAGCAGCTTGGCCCGGGACCAAGGGTTCGGGCAGTACTTC.

This clonotype turned up a few times. This chain joins TRBV20-1 and TRBJ2-2; the match to TRBD1 covers 7 bases. After removal of 0 bases from V and 5 bases from J, the junction contained 9 bases not matched to a gene. The CDR3 has 16 amino acids. Germline CDR1 reads DFQATT; CDR2 reads SNEGSKA (reference sequence). The CDR3 sequence is CSARDRQGFVTGELFF. The CDR3 bases are TGCAGTGCTAGAGATAGACAGGGTTTCGTTACCGGGGAGCTGTTTTTT.

This clonotype came up a few times. The J gene is TRBJ1-1, the V gene TRBV18, with unresolved D. The germline CDR1 and CDR2 sequences are KGHSH and LQKENI. With 4 bases removed from V and 2 bases from J, the gap between germline ends came to 8 bases. The CDR3 consists of 13 residues. DNA for the CDR3: TGTGCCAGCTCACAGGGCGAAAACACTGAAGCTTTCTTT. Encoded protein: CASSQGENTEAFF.

The V gene is TRBV5-1, the J gene TRBJ2-1; no clear D gene. Per the germline V gene, CDR1 is SGHRS and CDR2 is YFSETQ. Trimming pared 0 bases from V and 7 bases from J, leaving 11 bases between. This CDR3 contains 14 residues. The CDR3 region is CASSLGWDSNEQFF. The CDR3 coding sequence is TGCGCCAGCAGCTTGGGTTGGGATTCGAATGAGCAGTTCTTC.

This clonotype occurred many times. The chain links TRBV11-2 to TRBJ1-2; 9 bases match TRBD1. J was trimmed by 2 bases and V by 4 bases; bases with no gene match: 2. Per germline, CDR1 SGHAT and CDR2 FQNNGV. The CDR3 spans 14 residues. The CDR3 region is CASSSGTGNYGYTF. In nucleotides, the CDR3 is TGTGCCAGCAGCTCCGGGACAGGGAACTATGGCTACACCTTC.

This chain connects TRBV6-2 or TRBV6-3 to TRBJ2-5, with D tentatively TRBD1 (6 bases). Trimming took off 6 bases at V and 0 bases at J, with 11 bases between the two ends. The CDR3 is 14 amino acids. The V gene's germline CDR1 is MNHEY and CDR2 SVGEGT. CDR3 amino acids: CASRPRDNQETQYF. Written as DNA, the CDR3 is TGTGCCAGCAGACCCAGGGACAACCAAGAGACCCAGTACTTC.

This clonotype came up a few times. The rearrangement links TRBV6-1 to TRBJ1-6; D perhaps matches TRBD1 (5 bases). CDR1 is MNHNS and CDR2 is SASEGT in the germline V gene. Trimming removed 3 bases at V and 7 bases at J, with 10 bases between. CDR3 length: 14 residues. This chain's CDR3 is CASSERKGNSPLHF. In DNA, the CDR3 is TGTGCCAGCAGTGAGAGGAAGGGGAATTCACCCCTCCACTTT.

In its sample, this clonotype was seen a few times. The gene calls are TRBV7-8 and TRBJ1-6; maybe TRBD1 (5 bases). From germline, CDR1 is SGHVS and CDR2 FQNEAQ. The CDR3 contains 14 residues. Trimming removed 5 bases at V and 13 bases at J, with 18 bases between. The DNA for the CDR3 is TGTGCCAGCAGCCGGACCCTGGGGGGTTCGCCCCTCCACTTT. The encoded protein is CASSRTLGGSPLHF.